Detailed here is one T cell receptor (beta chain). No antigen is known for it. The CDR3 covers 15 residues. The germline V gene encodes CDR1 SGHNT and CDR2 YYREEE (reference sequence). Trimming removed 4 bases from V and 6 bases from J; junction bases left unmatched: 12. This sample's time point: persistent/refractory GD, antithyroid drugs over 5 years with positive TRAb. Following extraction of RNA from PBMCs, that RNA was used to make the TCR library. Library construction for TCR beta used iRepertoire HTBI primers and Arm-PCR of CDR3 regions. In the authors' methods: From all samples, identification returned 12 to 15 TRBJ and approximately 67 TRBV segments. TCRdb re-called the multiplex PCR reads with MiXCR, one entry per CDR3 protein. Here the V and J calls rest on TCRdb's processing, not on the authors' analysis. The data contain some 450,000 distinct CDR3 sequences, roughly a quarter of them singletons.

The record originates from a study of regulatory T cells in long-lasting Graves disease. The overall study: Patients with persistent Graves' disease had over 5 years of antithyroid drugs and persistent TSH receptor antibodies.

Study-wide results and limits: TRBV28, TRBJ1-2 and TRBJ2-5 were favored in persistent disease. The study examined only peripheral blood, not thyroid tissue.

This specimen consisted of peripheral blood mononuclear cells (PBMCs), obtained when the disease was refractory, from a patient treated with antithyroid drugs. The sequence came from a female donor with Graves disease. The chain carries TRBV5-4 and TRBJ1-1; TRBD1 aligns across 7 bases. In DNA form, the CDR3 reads TGTGCCAGCAGCACCAACCCTGACAGGGAAGCTGAAGCTTTCTTT. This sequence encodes CASSTNPDREAEAFF.